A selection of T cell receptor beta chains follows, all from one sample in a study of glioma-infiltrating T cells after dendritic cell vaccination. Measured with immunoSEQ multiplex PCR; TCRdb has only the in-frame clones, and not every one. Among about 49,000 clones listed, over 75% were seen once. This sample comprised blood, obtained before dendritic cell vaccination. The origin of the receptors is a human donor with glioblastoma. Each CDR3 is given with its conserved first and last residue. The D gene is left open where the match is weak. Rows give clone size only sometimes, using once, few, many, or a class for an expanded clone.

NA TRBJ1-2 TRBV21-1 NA CAIPTKTTRDSLYGYTF TGTGCCATCCCGACCAAAACGACTCGGGACAGCCTCTATGGCTACACCTTC
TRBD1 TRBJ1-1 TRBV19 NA CASSIRTAGGSFGTEAFF TGTGCCAGTAGTATTAGAACGGCAGGGGGCTCTTTTGGCACTGAAGCTTTCTTT
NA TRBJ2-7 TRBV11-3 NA CASCRGPTYEQYF TGTGCCAGCTGCCGTGGCCCGACCTACGAGCAGTACTTC
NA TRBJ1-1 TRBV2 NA CASSESSLKSTEAFF TGTGCCAGCAGTGAGTCATCCCTAAAGAGCACTGAAGCTTTCTTT
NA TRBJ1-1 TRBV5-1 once CASSLSENTEAFF TGCGCCAGCAGCCTCAGCGAGAACACTGAAGCTTTCTTT
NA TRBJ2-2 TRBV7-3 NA CASSQDGSLAGELFF TGTGCCAGCAGCCAGGACGGGAGTTTGGCCGGGGAGCTGTTTTTT
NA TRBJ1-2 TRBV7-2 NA CASSPRGYGYTF TGTGCCAGCAGCCCGAGAGGCTATGGCTACACCTTC
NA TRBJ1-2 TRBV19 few CASSIVGIGASYTF TGTGCCAGTAGTATAGTGGGCATTGGGGCGAGCTACACCTTC
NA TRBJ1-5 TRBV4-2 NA CASSPDSSNQPQHF TGTGCCAGCAGCCCCGACAGTTCCAATCAGCCCCAGCATTTT
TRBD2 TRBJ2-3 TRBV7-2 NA CASRLRAGGQVNTDTQYF TGTGCCAGCCGCCTGAGGGCGGGAGGACAAGTCAACACAGATACGCAGTATTTT
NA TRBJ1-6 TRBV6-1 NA CASETGGLGNSPLHF TGTGCCAGCGAGACGGGGGGCTTGGGTAATTCACCCCTCCACTTT
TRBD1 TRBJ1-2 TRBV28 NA CASSLLTGGNGYTF TGTGCCAGCAGTTTACTCACAGGGGGCAATGGCTACACCTTC
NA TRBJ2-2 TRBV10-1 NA CASSGSAGGSGELFF TGCGCCAGCAGTGGGTCCGCTGGGGGGAGCGGGGAGCTGTTTTTT
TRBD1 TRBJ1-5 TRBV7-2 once CASSLPGTGERGTQHF TGTGCCAGCAGCTTACCGGGGACAGGGGAACGAGGGACCCAGCATTTT
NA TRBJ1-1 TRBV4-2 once CASSQEARGNTEAFF TGTGCCAGCAGCCAAGAGGCGCGGGGGAACACTGAAGCTTTCTTT